This T cell receptor (beta chain) was captured by sequencing in a study of T-cell reconstitution after alpha-beta-depleted transplantation in children. During its preparation, the TCRbeta library received unique molecular identifiers. TCRdb re-called the PCR reads with MiXCR, one entry per CDR3 protein. Found here are about 300,000 distinct CDR3 sequences, over 9% of them singletons; the top ten hold approximately 7%. This clonotype has more than one count but fewer than ten. Its antigen is not identified. CDR3 length: 15 residues. Looked up from germline, CDR1 is LNHDA and CDR2 is SQIVND (reference sequence). The V and J ends lost 5 bases and 3 bases, in that order; junction bases with no gene match: 6. Study observations and caveats: Two months or so post-transplant, alpha-beta T cells reportedly derived from several hundred expanded graft clones. From surviving recipient T cells and thymic progenitors came the high day-60 TCRbeta diversity observed in some patients.

The sequence came from a boy in the first two years of life with acute myeloid leukemia, due to receive a stem cell transplant. This specimen was PBMCs, taken before TCRalphabeta/CD19-depleted stem cell transplant. The V gene is TRBV19, the J gene TRBJ1-1; 10 nucleotides agree with TRBD1. CDR3 nucleotides: TGTGCCAGTAGTTTATGGACAGGGGGGGACACTGAAGCTTTCTTT. This sequence encodes CASSLWTGGDTEAFF.